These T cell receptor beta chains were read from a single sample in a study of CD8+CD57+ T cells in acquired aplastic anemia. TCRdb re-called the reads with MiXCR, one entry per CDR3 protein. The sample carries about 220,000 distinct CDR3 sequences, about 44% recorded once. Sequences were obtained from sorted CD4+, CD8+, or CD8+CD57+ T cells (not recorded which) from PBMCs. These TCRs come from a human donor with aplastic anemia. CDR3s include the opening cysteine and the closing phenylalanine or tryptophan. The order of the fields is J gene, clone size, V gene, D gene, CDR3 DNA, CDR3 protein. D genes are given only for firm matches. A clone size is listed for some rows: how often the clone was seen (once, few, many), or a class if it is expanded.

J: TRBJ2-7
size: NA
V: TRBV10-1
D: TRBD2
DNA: TGCGCCAGCAGTGATCCGACTAGCGGTAATTCCTACGAGCAGTACTTC
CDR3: CASSDPTSGNSYEQYF

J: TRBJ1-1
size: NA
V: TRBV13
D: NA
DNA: TGTGCCAGCAGCCTATGGGGGGCAGGGAGCACTGAAGCTTTCTTT
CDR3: CASSLWGAGSTEAFF

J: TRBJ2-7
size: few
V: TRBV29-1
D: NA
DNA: TGCAGCGTTATGCAGGGGAGCTACGAGCAGTACTTC
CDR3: CSVMQGSYEQYF

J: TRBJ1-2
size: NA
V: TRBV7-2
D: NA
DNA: TGTGCCAGCAGCCATCTGGGGGCGGGCGGCTACACCTTC
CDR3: CASSHLGAGGYTF

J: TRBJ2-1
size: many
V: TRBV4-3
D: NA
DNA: TGCGCCAGCAGCCAAGGGACATACTCTGGCTCCTACAATGAGCAGTTCTTC
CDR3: CASSQGTYSGSYNEQFF

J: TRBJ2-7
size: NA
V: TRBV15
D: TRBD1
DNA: TGTGCCACCAGCAGAGAGGCAGGGGGCTACGAGCAGTACTTC
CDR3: CATSREAGGYEQYF

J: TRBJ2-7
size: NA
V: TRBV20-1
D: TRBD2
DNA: TGCAGTGCTACCAGGACTAGCGGGGGCTCCTACGAGCAGTACTTC
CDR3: CSATRTSGGSYEQYF

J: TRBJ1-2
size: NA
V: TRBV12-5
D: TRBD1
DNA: TGTGCTAGTGGTTTGGTACTGTGGGACAGAATGATTCACTATGGCTACACCTTC
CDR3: CASGLVLWDRMIHYGYTF

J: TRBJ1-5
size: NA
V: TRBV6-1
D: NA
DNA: TGTGCCAGCAGTGAGGTGCCTAGAAATCAGCCCCAGCATTTT
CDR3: CASSEVPRNQPQHF

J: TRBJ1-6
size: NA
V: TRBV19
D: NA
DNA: TGTGCCAGTAGTATCAGGGAGGAGGGTGCTTCACCCCTCCACTTT
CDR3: CASSIREEGASPLHF

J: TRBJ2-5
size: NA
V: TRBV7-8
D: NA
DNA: TGTGCCAGCAGCTTAATGAGGTTCAATCAGCCCCAGTACTTC
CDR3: CASSLMRFNQPQYF

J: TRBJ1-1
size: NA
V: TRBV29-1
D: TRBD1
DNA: TGCAGCGTGAGGGGACAGGGCACTGAAGCTTTCTTT
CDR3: CSVRGQGTEAFF

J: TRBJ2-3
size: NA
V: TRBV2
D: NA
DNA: TGTGCCAGCAGTGACTCCGGGGACGGTGAGCAGTATTTT
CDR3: CASSDSGDGEQYF

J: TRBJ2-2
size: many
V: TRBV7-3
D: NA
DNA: TGTGCCAGCAGCTTGGGGGCCGGGGAGCTGTTTTTT
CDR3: CASSLGAGELFF

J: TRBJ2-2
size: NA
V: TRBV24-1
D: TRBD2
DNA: TGTGCCACCAGTGATTTGCGGATCGCGGGAGGGCCGGGCACCGGGGAGCTGTTTTTT
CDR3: CATSDLRIAGGPGTGELFF

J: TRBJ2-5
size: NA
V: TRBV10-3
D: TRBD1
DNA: TGTGCCAGCAATTCTTCTTCGTGGGACAGAACGCAAGAGACCCAGTACTTC
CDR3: CASNSSSWDRTQETQYF